These 18 T cell receptor beta chains were sequenced from one sample in a study of blood T cell repertoires in COVID-19. Profiling relied on immunoSEQ multiplex PCR, and the TCRdb table lists in-frame clones only, not all of them. The sample contains 20,000 to 25,000 clones, roughly 90% of which appear only once. The specimen was peripheral blood. These receptors all come from a human donor in a cohort sampled during active COVID-19.

The chain links TRBV6-5 to TRBJ1-3, with 7 bases that match TRBD1. The CDR3 runs to 14 residues. Looked up from germline, CDR1 is MNHEY and CDR2 is SVGAGI. Trimming removed 6 bases from V and 6 bases from J; junction bases left unmatched: 8. CDR3 sequence reads: CASRRTGEPNTIYF. In nucleotides, the CDR3 is TGTGCCAGCAGGCGCACAGGGGAGCCAAACACCATATATTTT.

The genes are TRBV19 and TRBJ2-5; tentatively, D is TRBD2 (5 bases). The germline CDR1 and CDR2 sequences are LNHDA and SQIVND (reference sequence). The CDR3 consists of 13 residues. Trimming took off 3 bases at V and 4 bases at J, with 9 bases between the two ends. This chain's CDR3 is CASSIASGETQYF. The CDR3 DNA sequence: TGTGCCAGTAGTATTGCCAGCGGAGAGACCCAGTACTTC.

This chain links TRBV7-8 with TRBJ2-1; 11 bases line up with TRBD2. The CDR3 loop spans 16 amino acids. Germline V gene data show CDR1 as SGHVS and CDR2 as FQNEAQ. V was clipped by 5 bases and J by 6 bases; unmatched bases: 9. DNA for the CDR3: TGTGCCAGCAGCCTGCGGACTAGCGGGCAACTCAATGAGCAGTTCTTC. It is translated as CASSLRTSGQLNEQFF.

Only one count was recorded for this clone. The chain combines TRBV27 with TRBJ1-2, with TRBD1 matching over 8 bases. The germline gives CDR1 MNHEY, CDR2 SMNVEV (reference sequence). The V and J ends lost 7 bases and 7 bases, in that order; junction bases with no gene match: 11. The CDR3 runs 14 residues. Here the CDR3 reads CASKLGQGAGGYTF. The CDR3 nucleotides read TGTGCCAGCAAGCTGGGCCAGGGGGCAGGTGGCTACACCTTC.

The chain uses TRBV10-3 and TRBJ1-1; 9 nucleotides line up with TRBD1. The CDR3 is made up of 14 amino acids. Germline V CDR1 and CDR2: ENHRY, SYGVKD. The J segment lost 1 base and the V segment lost 6 bases, leaving 3 bases of the junction unmatched. CDR3 loop: CAISRDRENTEAFF. CDR3 coding DNA: TGTGCCATCAGCAGGGACAGGGAGAACACTGAAGCTTTCTTT.

The V and J genes are TRBV5-1 and TRBJ2-3, with TRBD2 matching over 13 bases. Germline lookup yields CDR1 SGHRS and CDR2 YFSETQ. V was clipped by 7 bases and J by 6 bases; unmatched bases: 2. The CDR3 length is 13 residues. DNA of the CDR3: TGCGCCAGCGCGGGACTAGCGGGGGATACGCAGTATTTT. This codes for CASAGLAGDTQYF.

This sequence joins TRBV6-7 and TRBJ1-5; tentative D call: TRBD1 (5 bases). TRBV6-7 is classed as an ORF, of uncertain function. The length of the CDR3 is 13 residues. Trimming stripped 6 bases from V and 7 bases from J, with 13 bases between. CDR3 loop: CASRLAGRQPQHF. CDR3 coding DNA: TGTGCCAGCAGGTTGGCAGGGCGGCAGCCCCAGCATTTT.

Only a few counts were recorded for this clone. This sequence joins TRBV11-1 and TRBJ2-3; 9 positions match TRBD1. The trim removed 1 base at V and 2 bases at J, leaving 1 base unmatched. The V gene's germline CDR1 is SGHAT and CDR2 FQDESV (reference sequence). The CDR3 is made up of 15 amino acids. The CDR3: CASSLGTGDTDTQYF. The CDR3 DNA is TGTGCCAGCAGCTTAGGGACAGGGGACACAGATACGCAGTATTTT.

The rearrangement joins TRBV14 to TRBJ2-1, with 8 nucleotides matching TRBD1. Trimming took 4 bases from V and 8 from J; bases not matched to a gene: 13. The CDR3 consists of 16 residues. CDR1 is SGHDN, CDR2 FVKESK, per germline. The CDR3 sequence: CASSRRRQGAIDEQFF. The CDR3 bases are TGTGCCAGCAGCCGGCGGAGGCAGGGGGCCATTGATGAGCAGTTCTTC.

The chain combines TRBV11-3 with TRBJ2-5; D remains unclear. CDR1 is SGHNT, CDR2 YENEEA, per germline. V gave up 5 bases and J gave up 1 base, with 11 bases separating them. The CDR3 sequence is 14 residues long. The CDR3 loop reads CASSRTVTQETQYF. The CDR3 region has the DNA TGTGCCAGCAGCCGAACAGTTACCCAAGAGACCCAGTACTTC.

This clone was detected once. The chain has TRBV6-5 and TRBJ1-1, with D possibly TRBD1 on 6 matching bases. The V end lost 6 bases, the J end lost 1 base, and 12 bases lay between the germline ends. Germline V lookup: CDR1 MNHEY, CDR2 SVGAGI. The CDR3 extends over 14 amino acids. DNA of the CDR3: TGTGCCAGCAGAAAAGGACAGAAGAACACTGAAGCTTTCTTT. Protein sequence: CASRKGQKNTEAFF.

This clone was observed once. The chain couples TRBV7-9 to TRBJ1-1; D might be TRBD1 (6 bases). This CDR3 region has 15 residues. Per the germline V gene, CDR1 is SEHNR and CDR2 is FQNEAQ (reference sequence). Trimming took off 4 bases at V and 0 bases at J, with 12 bases between the two ends. The CDR3 reads CASSYPGHLNTEAFF. The CDR3, as DNA: TGTGCCAGCAGCTACCCGGGACATCTGAACACTGAAGCTTTCTTT.

V and J are TRBV7-3 and TRBJ2-3; 10 nucleotides agree with TRBD2. CDR3 length equals 16 residues. Germline V CDR1 and CDR2: SGHTA, FQGTGA. V gave up 2 bases and J gave up 2 bases; unmatched junction bases: 4. The CDR3 DNA sequence: TGTGCCAGCAGCTTAGCAGCGGGGGGGCTCACAGATACGCAGTATTTT. It is translated as CASSLAAGGLTDTQYF.

The CDR3 DNA sequence: TGTGCCAGCAGTAGAGAGGCCGGTCCCTACGAGCAGTACTTC. Encoded protein: CASSREAGPYEQYF. The chain links TRBV6-5 to TRBJ2-7; D gene uncertain. The CDR3 spans 14 residues. The germline V gene has CDR1 MNHEY and CDR2 SVGAGI. The V end was cut by 5 bases, the J end by 2 bases, with 13 bases between.

This rearrangement joins TRBV15 to TRBJ1-3; 8 bases map to TRBD1. Germline V gives CDR1 LNHNV, CDR2 YYDKDF (reference sequence). CDR3 length: 14 amino acids. With V trimmed by 6 bases and J by 3 bases, 4 bases remained unmatched. CDR3 sequence (DNA): TGTGCCACCAGTCCCGGACAGGGTGGAAACACCATATATTTT. It yields the protein CATSPGQGGNTIYF.

The rearrangement uses TRBV7-6 and TRBJ1-2; D is unclear. CDR1 and CDR2 from the germline V gene are SGHVS and FNYEAQ. V was trimmed by 5 bases and J by 8 bases, leaving 21 bases between them. CDR3 size: 15 residues. CDR3 region: CASSNRSKIGGGYTF. The CDR3 bases are TGTGCCAGCAGCAATAGAAGCAAAATCGGCGGCGGCTACACCTTC. Together with reference TRBV7-6 and TRBJ1-2, the CDR3 gives the full variable domain: GAGVSQSPRYKVTKRGQDVALRCDPISGHVSLYWYRQALGQGPEFLTYFNYEAQQDKSGLPNDRFSAERPEGSISTLTIQRTEQRDSAMYRCASSNRSKIGGGYTFGSGTRLTVV.

The V gene is TRBV6-6, the J gene TRBJ1-2, with 7 bases lining up with TRBD1. Germline-derived CDR1 and CDR2 are MNHNY and SVGAGI (reference sequence). The CDR3 loop spans 15 amino acids. Unmatched junction bases numbered 9, after V lost 2 bases and J lost 6 bases. In DNA, the CDR3 is TGTGCCAGCAGTTACGCCGGGACAGCGGGGGATGGCTACACCTTC. Translated: CASSYAGTAGDGYTF.

V usage is TRBV28 and J usage is TRBJ2-2; TRBD1 matches at 7 bases. This CDR3 contains 13 residues. CDR1 and CDR2 from the germline V gene are MDHEN and SYDVKM. Unmatched junction bases numbered 3, after V lost 5 bases and J lost 6 bases. CDR3 bases: TGTGCCAGCAGTAACAGGGGTTCCGGGGAGCTGTTTTTT. Protein: CASSNRGSGELFF.